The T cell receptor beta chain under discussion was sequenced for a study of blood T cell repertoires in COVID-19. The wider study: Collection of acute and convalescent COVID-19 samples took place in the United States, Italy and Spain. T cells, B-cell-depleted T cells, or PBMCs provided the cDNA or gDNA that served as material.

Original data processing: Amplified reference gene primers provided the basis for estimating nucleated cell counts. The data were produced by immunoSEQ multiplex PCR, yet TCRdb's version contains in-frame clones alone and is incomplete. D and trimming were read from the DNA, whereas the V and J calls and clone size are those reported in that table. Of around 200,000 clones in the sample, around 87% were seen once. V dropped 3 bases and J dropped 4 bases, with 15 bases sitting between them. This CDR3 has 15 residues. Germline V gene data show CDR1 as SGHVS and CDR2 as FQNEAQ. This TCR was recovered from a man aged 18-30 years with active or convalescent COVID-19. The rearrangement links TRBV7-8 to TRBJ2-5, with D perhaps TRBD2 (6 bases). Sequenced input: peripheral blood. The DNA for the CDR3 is TGTGCCAGCAGCTTCTCCCGGGAGTTAGTAGAGACCCAGTACTTC. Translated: CASSFSRELVETQYF.